The 4 T cell receptor beta chains presented below share a single source sample, sequenced in a study of blood T cell repertoires in COVID-19. This table comes from immunoSEQ multiplex PCR, and its TCRdb copy is limited to in-frame clones, with some not included. The data hold under 450,000 clones, with about four fifths observed a single time. Sequenced input: PBMCs or T cells enriched from blood (not recorded which). These receptors were obtained from a woman aged 50 to 60 who had recovered from COVID-19.

The chain has TRBV6-4 and TRBJ1-6, with D possibly TRBD1 on 6 matching bases. CDR1 and CDR2 from the germline V gene are MRHNA and SNTAGT. The CDR3 consists of 16 residues. The ends were cut back, 4 bases at V and 7 bases at J, with 17 bases in the middle. CDR3 DNA sequence: TGTGCCAGCAGTGCGACAGGTGGCCCTGGAAATTCACCCCTCCACTTT. This codes for CASSATGGPGNSPLHF.

The chain joins TRBV14 to TRBJ2-1; 10 nucleotides match TRBD2. The CDR3 runs 15 residues. Germline CDR1 SGHDN, CDR2 FVKESK. V was clipped by 4 bases and J by 2 bases; unmatched bases: 2. This chain's CDR3 is CASSLSGGAYNEQFF. The CDR3 nucleotides are TGTGCCAGCAGCCTAAGCGGGGGGGCCTACAATGAGCAGTTCTTC. Based on the CDR3 plus reference TRBV14 and TRBJ2-1, the full variable domain is EAGVTQFPSHSVIEKGQTVTLRCDPISGHDNLYWYRRVMGKEIKFLLHFVKESKQDESGMPNNRFLAERTGGTYSTLKVQPAELEDSGVYFCASSLSGGAYNEQFFGPGTRLTVL.

V and J are TRBV5-6 and TRBJ2-7; TRBD1 is a possible D gene (6 bases). V lost 6 bases to trimming and J lost 1 base, with 14 bases between them. The length of the CDR3 is 14 residues. Germline V gene lookup returns CDR1 SGHDT and CDR2 YYEEEE. This CDR3 reads CASTSTGMSYEQYF. CDR3 sequence (DNA): TGTGCCAGCACCTCAACAGGGATGTCCTACGAGCAGTACTTC.

This chain uses TRBV7-8 with TRBJ1-2; D might be TRBD1 (5 bases). Trimming shortened V by 1 base and J by 3 bases, and 9 bases separated the two germline ends. CDR1 is SGHVS and CDR2 is FQNEAQ in the germline V gene. The CDR3 extends over 14 amino acids. Written as DNA, the CDR3 is TGTGCCAGCAGCTTAGAAGGCAGGGACTATGGCTACACCTTC. This gives the protein CASSLEGRDYGYTF.